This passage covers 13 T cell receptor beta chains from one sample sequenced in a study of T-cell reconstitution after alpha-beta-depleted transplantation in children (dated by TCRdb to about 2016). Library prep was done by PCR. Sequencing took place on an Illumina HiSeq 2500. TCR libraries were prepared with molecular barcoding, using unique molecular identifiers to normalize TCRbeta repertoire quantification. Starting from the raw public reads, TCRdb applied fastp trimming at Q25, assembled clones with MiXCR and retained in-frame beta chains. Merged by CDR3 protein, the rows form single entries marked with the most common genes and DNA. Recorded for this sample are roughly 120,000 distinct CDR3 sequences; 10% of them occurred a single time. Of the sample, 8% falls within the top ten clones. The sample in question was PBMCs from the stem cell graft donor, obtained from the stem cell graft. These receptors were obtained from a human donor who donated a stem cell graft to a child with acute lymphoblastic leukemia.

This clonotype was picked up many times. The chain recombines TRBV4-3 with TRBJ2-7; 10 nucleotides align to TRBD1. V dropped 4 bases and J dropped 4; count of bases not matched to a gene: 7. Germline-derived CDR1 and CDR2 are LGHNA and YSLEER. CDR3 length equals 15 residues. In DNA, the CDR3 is TGCGCCAGCAGCCCGGGACAGGGGAATGGGTACGAGCAGTACTTC. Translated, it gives CASSPGQGNGYEQYF.

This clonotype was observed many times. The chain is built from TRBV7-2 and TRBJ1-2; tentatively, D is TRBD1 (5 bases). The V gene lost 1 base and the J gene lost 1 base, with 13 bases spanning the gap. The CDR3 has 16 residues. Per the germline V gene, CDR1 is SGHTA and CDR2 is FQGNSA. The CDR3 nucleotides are TGTGCCAGCAGCTTAGGGGGGGGATCCCTTAACTATGGCTACACCTTC. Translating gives CASSLGGGSLNYGYTF.

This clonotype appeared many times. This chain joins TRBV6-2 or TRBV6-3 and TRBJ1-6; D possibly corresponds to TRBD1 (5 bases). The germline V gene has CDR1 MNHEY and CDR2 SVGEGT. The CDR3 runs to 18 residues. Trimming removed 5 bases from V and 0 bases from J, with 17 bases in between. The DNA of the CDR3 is TGTGCCAGCAGTCCAACGGGACGGCGAAGCTCCTATAATTCACCCCTCCACTTT. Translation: CASSPTGRRSSYNSPLHF.

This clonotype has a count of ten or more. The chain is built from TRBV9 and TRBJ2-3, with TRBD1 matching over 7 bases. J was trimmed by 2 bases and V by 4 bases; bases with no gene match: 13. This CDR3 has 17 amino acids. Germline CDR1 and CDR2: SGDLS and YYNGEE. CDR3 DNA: TGTGCCAGCAGCCCCCCGACAGGGCCCGACCCCACAGATACGCAGTATTTT. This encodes CASSPPTGPDPTDTQYF. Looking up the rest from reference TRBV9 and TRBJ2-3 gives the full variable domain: DSGVTQTPKHLITATGQRVTLRCSPRSGDLSVYWYQQSLDQGLQFLIQYYNGEERAKGNILERFSAQQFPDLHSELNLSSLELGDSALYFCASSPPTGPDPTDTQYFGPGTRLTVL.

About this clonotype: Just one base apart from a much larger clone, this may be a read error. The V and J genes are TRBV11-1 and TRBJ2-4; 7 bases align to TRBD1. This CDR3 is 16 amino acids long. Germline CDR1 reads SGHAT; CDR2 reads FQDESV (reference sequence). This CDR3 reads CASSDTGQLAKNSQYF. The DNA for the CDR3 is TGTGCCAGCAGCGACACGGGACAGCTAGCCAAAAACAGTCAGTACTTC.

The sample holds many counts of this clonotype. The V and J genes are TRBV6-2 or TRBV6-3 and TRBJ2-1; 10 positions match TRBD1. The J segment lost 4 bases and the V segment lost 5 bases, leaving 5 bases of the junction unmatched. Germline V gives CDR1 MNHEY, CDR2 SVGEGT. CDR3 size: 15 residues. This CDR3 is CASSRPGQGYNEQFF. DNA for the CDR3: TGTGCCAGCAGTCGACCGGGACAGGGGTACAATGAGCAGTTCTTC.

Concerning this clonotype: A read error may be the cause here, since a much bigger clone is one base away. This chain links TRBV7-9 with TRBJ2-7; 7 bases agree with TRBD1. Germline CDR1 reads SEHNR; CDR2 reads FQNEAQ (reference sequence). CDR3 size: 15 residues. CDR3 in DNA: TGTGCCAGCAGCCCCCCCCAGGGGGTGGCCTACGAGAAGTACTTC. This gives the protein CASSPPQGVAYEKYF.

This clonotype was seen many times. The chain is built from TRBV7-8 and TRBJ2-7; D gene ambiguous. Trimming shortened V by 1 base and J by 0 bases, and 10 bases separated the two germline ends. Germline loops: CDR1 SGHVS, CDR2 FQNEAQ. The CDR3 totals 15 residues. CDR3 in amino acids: CASSLEEGISYEQYF. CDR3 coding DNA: TGTGCCAGCAGCTTAGAAGAAGGGATCTCCTACGAGCAGTACTTC.

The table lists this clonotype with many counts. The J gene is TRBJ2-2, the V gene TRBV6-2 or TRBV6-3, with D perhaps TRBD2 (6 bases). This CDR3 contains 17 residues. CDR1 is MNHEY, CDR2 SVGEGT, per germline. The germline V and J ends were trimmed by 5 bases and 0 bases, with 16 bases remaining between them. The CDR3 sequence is CASSLYNRGTNTGELFF. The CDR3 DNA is TGTGCCAGCAGTCTCTATAACCGGGGGACGAACACCGGGGAGCTGTTTTTT.

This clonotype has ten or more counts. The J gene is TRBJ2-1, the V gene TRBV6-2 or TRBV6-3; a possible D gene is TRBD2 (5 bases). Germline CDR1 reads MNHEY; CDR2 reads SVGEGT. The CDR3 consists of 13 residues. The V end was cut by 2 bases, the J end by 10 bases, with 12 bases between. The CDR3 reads CASSYRVRREQFF. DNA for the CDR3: TGTGCCAGCAGTTACAGGGTAAGGAGGGAGCAGTTCTTC.

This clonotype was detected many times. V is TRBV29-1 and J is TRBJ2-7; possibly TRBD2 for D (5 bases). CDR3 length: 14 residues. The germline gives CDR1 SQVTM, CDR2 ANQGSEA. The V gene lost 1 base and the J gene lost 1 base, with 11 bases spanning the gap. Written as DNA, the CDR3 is TGCAGCGTTGAAGGGACCCGGGATTCCTACGAGCAGTACTTC. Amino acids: CSVEGTRDSYEQYF.

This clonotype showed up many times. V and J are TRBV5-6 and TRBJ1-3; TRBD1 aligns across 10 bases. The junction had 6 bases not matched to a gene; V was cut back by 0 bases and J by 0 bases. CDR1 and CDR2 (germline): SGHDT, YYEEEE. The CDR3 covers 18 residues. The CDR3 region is CASSLASTGGSSGNTIYF. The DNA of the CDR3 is TGTGCCAGCAGCTTGGCTTCGACAGGGGGCAGCTCTGGAAACACCATATATTTT.

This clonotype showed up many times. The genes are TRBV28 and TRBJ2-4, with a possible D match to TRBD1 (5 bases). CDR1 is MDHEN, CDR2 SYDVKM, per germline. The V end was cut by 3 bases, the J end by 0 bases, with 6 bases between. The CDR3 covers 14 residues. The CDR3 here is CASSFQGAKNIQYF. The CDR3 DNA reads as TGTGCCAGCAGTTTCCAGGGAGCCAAAAACATTCAGTACTTC.